This T cell receptor beta chain was captured by sequencing in a study of blood T cell repertoires in COVID-19. Study-level background: From the United States, Italy and Spain came samples of acute and convalescent COVID-19. T cells, B-cell-depleted T cells, or PBMCs supplied cDNA or gDNA.

In germline, CDR1 is SGHAT, CDR2 FQNNGV. The CDR3 has 12 residues. Trimming took off 2 bases at V and 3 bases at J, with 2 bases between the two ends. Everyone who took part was 18 to 89 years old, and they came from 20 to 25 US areas. Participants reported their clinical history, and cohort assignment relied on those reports. Some clones are missing from TCRdb's copy, which holds only in-frame ones; the method was immunoSEQ multiplex PCR. The top ten hold over 0.7% of the sample, which has about 370,000 clones, approximately 89% seen once. The chain employs TRBV11-2 and TRBJ1-5; no definite D call. The receptor was isolated from a woman between 40 and 50 years old who had been exposed to COVID-19. The sample consisted of PBMCs or T cells enriched from blood (not recorded which). CDR3 bases: TGTGCCAGCAGCTTACTCAATCAGCCCCAGCATTTT. Encoded protein: CASSLLNQPQHF.